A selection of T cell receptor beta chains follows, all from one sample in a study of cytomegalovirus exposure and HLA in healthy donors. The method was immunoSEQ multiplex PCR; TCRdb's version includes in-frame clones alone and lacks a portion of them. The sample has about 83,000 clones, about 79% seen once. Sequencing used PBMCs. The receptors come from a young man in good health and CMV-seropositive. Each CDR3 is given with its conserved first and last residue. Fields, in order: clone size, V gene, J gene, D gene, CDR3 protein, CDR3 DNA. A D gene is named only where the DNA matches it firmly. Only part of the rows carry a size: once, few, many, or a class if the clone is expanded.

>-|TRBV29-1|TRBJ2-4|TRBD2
CSVLFAGGPSGIQYF
TGCAGCGTTCTTTTCGCGGGAGGGCCCTCGGGCATTCAGTACTTC
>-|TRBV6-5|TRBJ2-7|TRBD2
CASSYTSGRIYEQYF
TGTGCCAGCAGTTACACTAGCGGGAGAATATACGAGCAGTACTTC
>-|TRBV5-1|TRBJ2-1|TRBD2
CASSLGTSGPYNEQFF
TGCGCCAGCAGCTTGGGGACTAGCGGGCCTTACAATGAGCAGTTCTTC
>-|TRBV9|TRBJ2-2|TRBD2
CASSVPSSGENTGELFF
TGTGCCAGCAGCGTTCCTTCTAGCGGGGAGAACACCGGGGAGCTGTTTTTT
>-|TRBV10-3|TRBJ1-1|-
CAIRRGRENTEAFF
TGTGCCATCAGAAGGGGCAGGGAGAACACTGAAGCTTTCTTT
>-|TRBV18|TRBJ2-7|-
CASSPRESGVYEQYF
TGTGCCAGCTCACCGAGAGAAAGCGGAGTCTACGAGCAGTACTTC
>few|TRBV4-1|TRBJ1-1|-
CASSQDREAFF
TGCGCCAGCAGCCAAGACAGAGAAGCTTTCTTT
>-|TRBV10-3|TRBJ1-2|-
CAISEVAGYAGYTF
TGTGCCATCAGTGAGGTGGCAGGGTATGCTGGCTACACCTTC
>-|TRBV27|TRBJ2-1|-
CASRSPTEQFF
TGTGCCAGCAGGTCCCCTACTGAGCAGTTCTTC
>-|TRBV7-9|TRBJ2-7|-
CASSLMGTGYEQYF
TGTGCCAGCAGCTTAATGGGCACTGGCTACGAGCAGTACTTC
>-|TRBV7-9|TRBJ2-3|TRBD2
CASSIGGRASDTQYF
TGTGCCAGCAGTATCGGCGGGAGGGCGTCGGATACGCAGTATTTT
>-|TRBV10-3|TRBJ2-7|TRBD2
CAISGIGGADSYEQYF
TGTGCCATCAGCGGTATCGGGGGGGCCGATTCCTACGAGCAGTACTTC
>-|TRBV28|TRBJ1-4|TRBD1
CASSQGALREKLFF
TGTGCCAGCAGCCAGGGGGCGCTTCGGGAAAAACTGTTTTTT
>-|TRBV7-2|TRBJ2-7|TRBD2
CASSLEGTSGRYEQYF
TGTGCCAGCAGCTTAGAGGGGACTAGCGGGAGATACGAGCAGTACTTC
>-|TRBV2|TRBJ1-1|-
CASSGNLEGLDTEAFF
TGTGCCAGCAGTGGCAATTTGGAGGGTCTAGACACTGAAGCTTTCTTT
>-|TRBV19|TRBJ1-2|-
CASSGQIYGYTF
TGTGCCAGTAGTGGACAGATCTATGGCTACACCTTC
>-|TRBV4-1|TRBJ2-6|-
CASSQLGQTPNVLTF
TGCGCCAGCAGCCAACTGGGACAAACTCCCAACGTCCTGACTTTC
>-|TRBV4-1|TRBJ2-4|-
CASSQVSRGSTKNIQYF
TGCGCCAGCAGCCAAGTCAGCCGTGGGAGTACCAAAAACATTCAGTACTTC
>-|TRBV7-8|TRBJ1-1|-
CASSLGRAFSEAFF
TGTGCCAGCAGCTTAGGGAGGGCGTTTTCTGAAGCTTTCTTT
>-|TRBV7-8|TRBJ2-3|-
CASSLLINIERYADTQYF
TGTGCCAGCAGCTTACTAATCAACATCGAGAGGTATGCAGATACGCAGTATTTT
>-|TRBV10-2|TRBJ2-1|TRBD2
CASSERGGRRTFF
TGCGCCAGCAGTGAAAGGGGCGGGAGGAGGACGTTCTTC
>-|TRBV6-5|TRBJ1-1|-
CASRRNTEAFF
TGTGCCTCGAGGCGGAACACTGAAGCTTTCTTT